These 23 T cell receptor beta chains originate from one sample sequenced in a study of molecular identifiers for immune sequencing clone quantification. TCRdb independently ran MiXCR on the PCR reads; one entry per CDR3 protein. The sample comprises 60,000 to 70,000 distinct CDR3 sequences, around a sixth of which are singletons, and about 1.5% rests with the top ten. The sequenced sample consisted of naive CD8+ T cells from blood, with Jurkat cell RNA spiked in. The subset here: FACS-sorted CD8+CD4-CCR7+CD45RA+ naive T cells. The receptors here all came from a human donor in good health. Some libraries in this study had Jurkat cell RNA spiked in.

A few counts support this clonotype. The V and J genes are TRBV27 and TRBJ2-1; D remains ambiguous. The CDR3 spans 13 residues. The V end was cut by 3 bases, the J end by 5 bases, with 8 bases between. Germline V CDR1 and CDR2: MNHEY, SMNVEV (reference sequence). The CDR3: CASSFGHNNEQFF. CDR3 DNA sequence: TGTGCCAGCAGTTTTGGTCACAACAATGAGCAGTTCTTC.

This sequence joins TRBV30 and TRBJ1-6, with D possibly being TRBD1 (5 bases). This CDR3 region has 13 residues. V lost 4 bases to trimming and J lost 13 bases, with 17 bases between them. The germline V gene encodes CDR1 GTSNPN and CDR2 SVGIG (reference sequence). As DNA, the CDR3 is TGTGCCTGGATGTATGCCGGCGGGGGGCCCCTCCACTTT. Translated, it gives CAWMYAGGGPLHF.

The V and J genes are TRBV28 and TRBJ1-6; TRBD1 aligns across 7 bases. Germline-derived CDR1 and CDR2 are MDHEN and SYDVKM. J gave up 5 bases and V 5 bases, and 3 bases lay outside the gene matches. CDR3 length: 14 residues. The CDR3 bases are TGTGCCAGCAGTGGGGGGACAGATAATTCACCCCTCCACTTT. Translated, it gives CASSGGTDNSPLHF.

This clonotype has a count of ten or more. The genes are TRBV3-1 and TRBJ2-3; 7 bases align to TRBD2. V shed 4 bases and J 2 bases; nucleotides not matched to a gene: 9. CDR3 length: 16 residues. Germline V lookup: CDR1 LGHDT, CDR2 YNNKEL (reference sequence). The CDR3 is CASSLRRSGFTDTQYF. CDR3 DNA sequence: TGTGCCAGCAGCCTCAGACGTAGCGGGTTCACAGATACGCAGTATTTT.

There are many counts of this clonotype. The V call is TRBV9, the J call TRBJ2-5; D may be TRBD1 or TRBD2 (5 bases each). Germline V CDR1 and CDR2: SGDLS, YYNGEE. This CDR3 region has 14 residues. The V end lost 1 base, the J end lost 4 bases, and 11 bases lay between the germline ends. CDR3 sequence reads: CASSVSGGAETQYF. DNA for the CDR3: TGTGCCAGCAGCGTAAGTGGGGGAGCAGAGACCCAGTACTTC.

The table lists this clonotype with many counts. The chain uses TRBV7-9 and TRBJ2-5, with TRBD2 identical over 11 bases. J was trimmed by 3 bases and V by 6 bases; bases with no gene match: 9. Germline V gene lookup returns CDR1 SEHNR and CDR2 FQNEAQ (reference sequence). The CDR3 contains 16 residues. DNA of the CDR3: TGTGCCAGCAGATCCCCACTAGCGGGAGTGAAAGAGACCCAGTACTTC. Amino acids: CASRSPLAGVKETQYF.

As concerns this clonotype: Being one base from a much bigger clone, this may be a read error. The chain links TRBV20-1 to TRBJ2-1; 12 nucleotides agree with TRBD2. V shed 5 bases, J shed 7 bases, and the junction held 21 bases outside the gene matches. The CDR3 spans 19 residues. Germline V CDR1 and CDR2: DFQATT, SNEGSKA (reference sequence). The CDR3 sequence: CSAWSVFLLTSGSVNEQFF. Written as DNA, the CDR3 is TGCAGTGCTTGGTCGGTCTTCCTTTTGACTAGCGGGAGTGTAAATGAGCAGTTCTTC.

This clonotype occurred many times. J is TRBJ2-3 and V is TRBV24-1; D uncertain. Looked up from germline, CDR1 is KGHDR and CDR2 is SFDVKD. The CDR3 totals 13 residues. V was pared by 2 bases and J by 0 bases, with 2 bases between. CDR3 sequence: CATSDYSTDTQYF. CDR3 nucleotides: TGTGCCACCAGTGATTATAGCACAGATACGCAGTATTTT.

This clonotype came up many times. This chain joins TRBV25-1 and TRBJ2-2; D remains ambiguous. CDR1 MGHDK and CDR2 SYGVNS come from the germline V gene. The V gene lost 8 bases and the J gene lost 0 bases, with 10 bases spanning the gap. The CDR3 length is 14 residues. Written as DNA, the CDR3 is TGTGCCAGCCAGCCAGCAACGAACACCGGGGAGCTGTTTTTT. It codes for CASQPATNTGELFF.

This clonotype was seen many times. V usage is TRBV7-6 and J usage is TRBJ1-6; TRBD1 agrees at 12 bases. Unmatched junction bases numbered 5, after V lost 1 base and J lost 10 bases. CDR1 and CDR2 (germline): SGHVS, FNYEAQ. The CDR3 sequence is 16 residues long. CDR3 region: CASSLGGTGGQSPLHF. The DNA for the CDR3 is TGTGCCAGCAGCTTAGGGGGGACAGGGGGCCAATCACCCCTCCACTTT.

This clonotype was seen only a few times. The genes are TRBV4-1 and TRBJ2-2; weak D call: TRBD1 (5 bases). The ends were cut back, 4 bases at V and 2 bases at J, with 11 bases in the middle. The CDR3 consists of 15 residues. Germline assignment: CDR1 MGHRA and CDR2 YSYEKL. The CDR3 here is CASSPGDRNTGELFF. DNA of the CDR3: TGCGCCAGCAGCCCAGGCGACAGAAACACCGGGGAGCTGTTTTTT.

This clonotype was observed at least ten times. The CDR3 sequence is CASSQGLAGVATDTQYF. CDR3 DNA sequence: TGTGCCAGCAGTCAGGGACTAGCGGGAGTCGCCACAGATACGCAGTATTTT. The chain links TRBV12-3 or TRBV12-4 to TRBJ2-3, with 14 bases fitting TRBD2. The ends lost 5 bases at V and 2 bases at J; junction bases unmatched: 6. The CDR3 runs 17 residues.

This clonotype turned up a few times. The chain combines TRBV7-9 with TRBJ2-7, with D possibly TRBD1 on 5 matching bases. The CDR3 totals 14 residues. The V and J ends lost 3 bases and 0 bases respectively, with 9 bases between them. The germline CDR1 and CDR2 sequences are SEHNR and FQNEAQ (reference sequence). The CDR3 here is CASSFETASYEQYF. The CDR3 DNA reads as TGTGCCAGCAGCTTCGAGACAGCCTCCTACGAGCAGTACTTC.

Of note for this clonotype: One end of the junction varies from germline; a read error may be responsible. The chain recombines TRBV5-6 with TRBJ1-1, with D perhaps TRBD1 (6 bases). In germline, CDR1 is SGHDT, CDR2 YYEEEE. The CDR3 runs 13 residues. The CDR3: CASSAYRDTEAYF. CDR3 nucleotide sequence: TGTGCCAGCAGCGCCTACAGGGACACTGAAGCTTACTTT.

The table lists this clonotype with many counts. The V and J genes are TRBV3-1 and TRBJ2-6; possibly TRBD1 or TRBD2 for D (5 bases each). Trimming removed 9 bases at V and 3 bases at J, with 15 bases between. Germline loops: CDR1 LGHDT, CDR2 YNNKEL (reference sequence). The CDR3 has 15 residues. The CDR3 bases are TGTGCCAGTAACAGAGGGACGAATGGGGCCAACGTCCTGACTTTC. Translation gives CASNRGTNGANVLTF.

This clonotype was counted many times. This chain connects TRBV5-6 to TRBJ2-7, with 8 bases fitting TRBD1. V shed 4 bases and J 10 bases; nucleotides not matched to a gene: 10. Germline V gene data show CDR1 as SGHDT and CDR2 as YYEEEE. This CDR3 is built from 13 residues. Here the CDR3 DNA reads TGTGCCAGCAGCCCTGGGGGACAGGCGGACCAGTACTTC. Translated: CASSPGGQADQYF. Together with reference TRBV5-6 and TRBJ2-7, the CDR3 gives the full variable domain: DAGVTQSPTHLIKTRGQQVTLRCSPKSGHDTVSWYQQALGQGPQFIFQYYEEEERQRGNFPDRFSGHQFPNYSSELNVNALLLGDSALYLCASSPGGQADQYFGPGTRLTVT.

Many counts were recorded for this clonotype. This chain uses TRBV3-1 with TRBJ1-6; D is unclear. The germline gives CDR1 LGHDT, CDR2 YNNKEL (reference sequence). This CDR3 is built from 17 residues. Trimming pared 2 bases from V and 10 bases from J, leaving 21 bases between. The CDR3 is CASSQPPRTWGNSPLHF. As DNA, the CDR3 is TGTGCCAGCAGCCAACCCCCAAGGACGTGGGGTAACTCACCCCTCCACTTT.

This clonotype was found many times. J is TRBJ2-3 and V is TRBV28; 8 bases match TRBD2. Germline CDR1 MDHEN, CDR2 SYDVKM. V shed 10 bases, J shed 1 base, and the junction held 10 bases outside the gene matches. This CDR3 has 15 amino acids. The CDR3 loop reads CAISWGREGTDTQYF. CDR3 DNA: TGTGCCATCTCCTGGGGGCGGGAGGGCACAGATACGCAGTATTTT.

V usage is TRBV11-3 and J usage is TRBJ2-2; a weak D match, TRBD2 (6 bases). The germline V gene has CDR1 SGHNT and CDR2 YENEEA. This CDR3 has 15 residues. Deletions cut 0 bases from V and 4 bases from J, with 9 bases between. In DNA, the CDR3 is TGTGCCAGCAGCTTAGAACGGGGGTTCACCGGGGAGCTGTTTTTT. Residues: CASSLERGFTGELFF.

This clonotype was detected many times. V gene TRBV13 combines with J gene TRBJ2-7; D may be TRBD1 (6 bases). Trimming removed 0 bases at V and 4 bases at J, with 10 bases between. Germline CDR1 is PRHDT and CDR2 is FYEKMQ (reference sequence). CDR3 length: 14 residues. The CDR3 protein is CASSLGGAGYEQYF. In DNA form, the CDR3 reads TGTGCCAGCAGCTTAGGGGGGGCCGGGTACGAGCAGTACTTC.

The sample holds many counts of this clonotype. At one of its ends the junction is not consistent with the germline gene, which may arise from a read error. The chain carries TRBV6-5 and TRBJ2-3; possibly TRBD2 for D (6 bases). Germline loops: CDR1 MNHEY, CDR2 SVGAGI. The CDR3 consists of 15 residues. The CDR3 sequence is CASSFLGLSIDTQYF. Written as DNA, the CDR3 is TGTGCCAGCAGTTTCCTGGGACTGAGCATAGATACGCAGTATTTT.

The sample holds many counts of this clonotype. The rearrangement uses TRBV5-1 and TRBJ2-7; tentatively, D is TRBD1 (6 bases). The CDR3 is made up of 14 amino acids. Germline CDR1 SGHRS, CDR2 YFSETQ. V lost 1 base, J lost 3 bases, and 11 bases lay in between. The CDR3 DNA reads TGCGCCAGCAGCTTGCGGGACATCAACTACGAGCAGTACTTC. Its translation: CASSLRDINYEQYF. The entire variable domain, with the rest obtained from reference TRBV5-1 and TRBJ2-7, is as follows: KAGVTQTPRYLIKTRGQQVTLSCSPISGHRSVSWYQQTPGQGLQFLFEYFSETQRNKGNFPGRFSGRQFSNSRSEMNVSTLELGDSALYLCASSLRDINYEQYFGPGTRLTVT.

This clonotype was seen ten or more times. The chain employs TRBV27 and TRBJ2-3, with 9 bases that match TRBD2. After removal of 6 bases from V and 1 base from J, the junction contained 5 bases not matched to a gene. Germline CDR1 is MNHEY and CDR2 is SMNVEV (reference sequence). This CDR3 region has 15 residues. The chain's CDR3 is CASSHSGSGTDTQYF. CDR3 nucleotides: TGTGCCAGCAGCCATAGCGGGAGTGGCACAGATACGCAGTATTTT.